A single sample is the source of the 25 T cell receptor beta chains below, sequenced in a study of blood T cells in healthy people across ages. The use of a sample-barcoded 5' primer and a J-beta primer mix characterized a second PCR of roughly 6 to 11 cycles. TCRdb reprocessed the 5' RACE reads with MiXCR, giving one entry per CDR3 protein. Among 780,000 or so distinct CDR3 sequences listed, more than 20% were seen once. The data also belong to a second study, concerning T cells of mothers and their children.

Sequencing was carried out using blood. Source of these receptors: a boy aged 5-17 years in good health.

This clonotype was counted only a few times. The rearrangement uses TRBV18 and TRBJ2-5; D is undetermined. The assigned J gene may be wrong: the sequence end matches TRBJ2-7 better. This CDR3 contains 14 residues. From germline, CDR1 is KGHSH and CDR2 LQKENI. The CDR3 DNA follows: TGTGCCAGCTCACCAGGGTCACCTTCCTACGAGCAGTACTTC. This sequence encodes CASSPGSPSYEQYF.

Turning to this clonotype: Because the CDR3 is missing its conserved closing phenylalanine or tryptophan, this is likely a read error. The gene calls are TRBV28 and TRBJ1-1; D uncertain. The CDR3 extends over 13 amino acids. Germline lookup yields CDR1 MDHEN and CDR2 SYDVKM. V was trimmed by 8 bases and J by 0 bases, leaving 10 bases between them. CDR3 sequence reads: CASLDGMNTEAFL. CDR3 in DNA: TGTGCCAGCCTAGACGGGATGAACACTGAAGCTTTCCTT.

The CDR3 sequence is CASSEGTRGYTF. For the CDR3, the DNA is TGCGCCAGCAGCGAAGGAACGCGGGGCTACACCTTC. This chain links TRBV5-1 with TRBJ1-2; D ambiguous. The CDR3 covers 12 residues. V was shortened by 4 bases and J by 8 bases, with 12 bases between the two germline ends. Germline V gives CDR1 SGHRS, CDR2 YFSETQ.

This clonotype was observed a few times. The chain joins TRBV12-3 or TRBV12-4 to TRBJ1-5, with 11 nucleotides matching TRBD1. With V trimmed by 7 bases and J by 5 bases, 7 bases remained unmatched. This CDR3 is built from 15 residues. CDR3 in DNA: TGTGCCAGCACCCCCGGGACAGGGGGTTATCAGCCCCAGCATTTT. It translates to CASTPGTGGYQPQHF.

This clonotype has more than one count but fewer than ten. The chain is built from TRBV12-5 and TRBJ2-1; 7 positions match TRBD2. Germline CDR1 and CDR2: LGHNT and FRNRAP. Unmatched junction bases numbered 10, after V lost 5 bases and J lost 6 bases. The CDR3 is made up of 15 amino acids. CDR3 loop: CASGLSGSGSNEQFF. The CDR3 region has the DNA TGTGCTAGTGGTCTTAGCGGGTCTGGCAGCAATGAGCAGTTCTTC.

CDR3 coding DNA: TGTGCCACCAGCCTCGGGGGCGCGGGAGGGAAGGAGACCCAGTACTTC. Translated, it gives CATSLGGAGGKETQYF. The chain employs TRBV15 and TRBJ2-5; 9 nucleotides agree with TRBD2. Looked up from germline, CDR1 is LNHNV and CDR2 is YYDKDF (reference sequence). The V gene end was trimmed by 5 bases and the J gene end by 5 bases; junction bases not matched to a gene: 12. The CDR3 covers 16 residues.

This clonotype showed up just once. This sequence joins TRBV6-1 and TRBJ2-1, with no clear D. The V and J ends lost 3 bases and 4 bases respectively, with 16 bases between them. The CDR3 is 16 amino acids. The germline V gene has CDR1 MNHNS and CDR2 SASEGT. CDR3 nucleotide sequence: TGTGCCAGCAGTGACAATCCCCCCAGATTTTACAATGAGCAGTTCTTC. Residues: CASSDNPPRFYNEQFF.

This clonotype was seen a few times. For the CDR3, the DNA is TGTGCCAGCAGCTTAGAGGCGGGCAACGAGCAGTACTTC. Protein sequence: CASSLEAGNEQYF. The chain combines TRBV7-2 with TRBJ2-7; D might be TRBD2 (5 bases). Trimming removed 1 base at V and 5 bases at J, with 9 bases between. Germline V gene lookup returns CDR1 SGHTA and CDR2 FQGNSA. This CDR3 spans 13 amino acids.

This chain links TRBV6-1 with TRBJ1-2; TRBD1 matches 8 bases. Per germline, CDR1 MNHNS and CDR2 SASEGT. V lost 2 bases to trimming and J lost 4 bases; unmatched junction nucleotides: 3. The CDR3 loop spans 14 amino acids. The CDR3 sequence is CASSEQGAFYGYTF. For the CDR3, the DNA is TGTGCCAGCAGTGAACAGGGGGCGTTCTATGGCTACACCTTC.

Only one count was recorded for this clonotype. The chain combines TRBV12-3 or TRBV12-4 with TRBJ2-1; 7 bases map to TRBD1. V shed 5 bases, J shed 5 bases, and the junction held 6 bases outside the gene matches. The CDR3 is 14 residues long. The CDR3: CASSQLGTDNEQFF. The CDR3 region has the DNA TGTGCCAGCAGTCAACTCGGGACAGACAATGAGCAGTTCTTC.

The CDR3 loop reads CASSSRDRHEQFF. In nucleotides, the CDR3 is TGTGCCAGCAGCAGCCGGGACCGACATGAGCAGTTCTTC. The chain is built from TRBV5-6 and TRBJ2-5; D may match TRBD1 or TRBD2 (5 bases each). The end of the DNA fits TRBJ2-1 better, so the J call may be wrong. The CDR3 runs 13 residues. CDR1 and CDR2 (germline): SGHDT, YYEEEE.

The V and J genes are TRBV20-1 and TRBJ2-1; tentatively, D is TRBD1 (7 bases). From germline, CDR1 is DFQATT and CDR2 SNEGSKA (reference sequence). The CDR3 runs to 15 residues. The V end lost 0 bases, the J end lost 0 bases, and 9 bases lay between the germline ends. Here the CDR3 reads CSARERDSSYNEQFF. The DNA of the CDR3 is TGCAGTGCTAGAGAGCGGGACAGCTCCTACAATGAGCAGTTCTTC.

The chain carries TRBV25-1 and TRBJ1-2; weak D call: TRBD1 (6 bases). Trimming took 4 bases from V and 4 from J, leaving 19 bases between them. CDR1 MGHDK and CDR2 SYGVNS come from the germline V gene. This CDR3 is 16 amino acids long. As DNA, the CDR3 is TGTGCCAGCAGTGCTCCGGACAGTGAACTGGTCTATGGCTACACCTTC. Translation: CASSAPDSELVYGYTF.

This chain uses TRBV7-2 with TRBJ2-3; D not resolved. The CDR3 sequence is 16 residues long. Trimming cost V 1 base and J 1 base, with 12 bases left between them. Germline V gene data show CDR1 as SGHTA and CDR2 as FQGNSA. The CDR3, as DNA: TGTGCCAGCAGCTTAGAGTCCATGCTTGGCACAGATACGCAGTATTTT. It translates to CASSLESMLGTDTQYF.

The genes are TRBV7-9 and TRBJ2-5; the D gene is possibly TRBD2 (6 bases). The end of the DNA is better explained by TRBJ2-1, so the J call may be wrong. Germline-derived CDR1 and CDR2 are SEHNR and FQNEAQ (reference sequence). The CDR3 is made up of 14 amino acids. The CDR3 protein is CASSLTPSAGEQFF. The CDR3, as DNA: TGTGCCAGCAGCTTGACACCGAGCGCGGGGGAGCAGTTCTTC.

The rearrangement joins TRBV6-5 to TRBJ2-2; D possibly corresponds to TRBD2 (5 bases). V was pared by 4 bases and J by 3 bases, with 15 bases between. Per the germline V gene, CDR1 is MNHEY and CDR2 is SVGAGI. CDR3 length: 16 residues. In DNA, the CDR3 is TGTGCCAGCAGTTCCAGTCCCGCGGGTTACACCGGGGAGCTGTTTTTT. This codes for CASSSSPAGYTGELFF.

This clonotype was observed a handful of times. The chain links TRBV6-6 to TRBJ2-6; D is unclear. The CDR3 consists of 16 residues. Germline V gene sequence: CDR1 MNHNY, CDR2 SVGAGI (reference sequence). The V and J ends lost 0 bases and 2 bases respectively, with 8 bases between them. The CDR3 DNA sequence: TGTGCCAGCAGTTACTCGTGGGAACCTGGGGCCAACGTCCTGACTTTC. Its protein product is CASSYSWEPGANVLTF.

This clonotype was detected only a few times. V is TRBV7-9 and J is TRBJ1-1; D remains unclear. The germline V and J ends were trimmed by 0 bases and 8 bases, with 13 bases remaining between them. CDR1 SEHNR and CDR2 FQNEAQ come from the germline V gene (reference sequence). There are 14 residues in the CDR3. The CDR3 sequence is CASSLAGGGLEAFF. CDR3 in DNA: TGTGCCAGCAGCTTAGCGGGCGGTGGGCTCGAAGCTTTCTTT.

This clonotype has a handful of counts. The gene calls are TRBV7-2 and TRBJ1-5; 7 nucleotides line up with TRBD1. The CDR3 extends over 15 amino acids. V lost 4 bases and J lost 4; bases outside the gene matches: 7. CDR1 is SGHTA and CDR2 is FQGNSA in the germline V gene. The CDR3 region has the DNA TGTGCCAGCAGCTCAATTGGGACAGTGAATCAGCCCCAGCATTTT. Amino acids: CASSSIGTVNQPQHF.

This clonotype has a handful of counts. The CDR3 spells CASSQGGTGRSSPLHF. The CDR3 DNA follows: TGCGCCAGCAGCCAAGGGGGCACGGGTCGTAGCTCACCCCTCCACTTT. This chain joins TRBV4-3 and TRBJ1-6; perhaps TRBD1 as D (5 bases). The V gene's germline CDR1 is LGHNA and CDR2 YSLEER. V dropped 1 base and J dropped 10 bases, with 17 bases sitting between them. The CDR3 covers 16 residues.

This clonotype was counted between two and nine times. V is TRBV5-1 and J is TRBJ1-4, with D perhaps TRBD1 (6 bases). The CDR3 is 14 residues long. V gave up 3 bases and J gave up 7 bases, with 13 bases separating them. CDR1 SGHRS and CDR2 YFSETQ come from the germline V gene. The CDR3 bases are TGCGCCAGCAGCTCCGGAACCAGGGGTGAAAAACTGTTTTTT. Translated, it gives CASSSGTRGEKLFF.

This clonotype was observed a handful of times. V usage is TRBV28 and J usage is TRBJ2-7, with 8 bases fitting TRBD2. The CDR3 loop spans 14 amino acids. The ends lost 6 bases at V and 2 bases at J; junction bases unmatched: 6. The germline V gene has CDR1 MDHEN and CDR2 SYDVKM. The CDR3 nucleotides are TGTGCCAGCAGGAACGGGAGGGCCCCCTACGAGCAGTACTTC. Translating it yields CASRNGRAPYEQYF.

The DNA of the CDR3 is TGCAGTGCTAGAGATATAATAGAAGTGCAGTTCTTC. Amino acid sequence: CSARDIIEVQFF. V usage is TRBV20-1 and J usage is TRBJ2-1; no clear D gene. There are 12 residues in the CDR3. Germline CDR1 reads DFQATT; CDR2 reads SNEGSKA (reference sequence). Trimming left V 0 bases short and J 12 bases short, with 12 bases between.

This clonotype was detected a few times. The CDR3 region is CASSPLPLGSATDTQYF. The CDR3 DNA reads TGTGCCAGCAGCCCCTTACCCTTGGGGAGTGCCACAGATACGCAGTATTTT. J is TRBJ2-3 and V is TRBV7-9; TRBD2 might be the D (5 bases). V gave up 5 bases and J gave up 2 bases, with 20 bases separating them. This CDR3 spans 17 amino acids. Per the germline V gene, CDR1 is SEHNR and CDR2 is FQNEAQ (reference sequence).

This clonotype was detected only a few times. The CDR3, as DNA: TGCAGTGTCCCCGGTGGTAGCTACTACAATGAGCAGTTCTTC. Translation gives CSVPGGSYYNEQFF. This rearrangement joins TRBV20-1 to TRBJ2-1; D not resolved. Germline V lookup: CDR1 DFQATT, CDR2 SNEGSKA (reference sequence). The CDR3 totals 14 residues. V was cut by 7 bases and J by 3 bases, with 16 bases left in between.